Below, 17 T cell receptor beta chains from the same sample are listed, as sequenced in a study of blood T cell repertoires in COVID-19. Here immunoSEQ multiplex PCR was the method, and the copy in TCRdb shows in-frame clones only, minus some. The sample shows 150,000 or so clones, just over 85% of them seen only once. The specimen was PBMCs or T cells enriched from blood (not recorded which). The receptors here all came from a middle-aged man who had recovered from COVID-19.

The chain has TRBV19 and TRBJ1-1; 10 bases match TRBD1. Per the germline V gene, CDR1 is LNHDA and CDR2 is SQIVND (reference sequence). The CDR3 loop spans 16 amino acids. The J segment lost 5 bases and the V segment lost 4 bases, leaving 10 bases of the junction unmatched. Here the CDR3 reads CASSNSGTGDWTEAFF. As DNA, the CDR3 is TGTGCCAGTAGTAATTCCGGGACAGGGGATTGGACTGAAGCTTTCTTT.

The V call is TRBV9, the J call TRBJ1-2; D not certain. The CDR3 loop spans 15 amino acids. The V gene lost 4 bases and the J gene lost 4 bases, with 17 bases spanning the gap. The germline CDR1 and CDR2 sequences are SGDLS and YYNGEE. CDR3 protein: CASSPRSGSRYGYTF. DNA of the CDR3: TGTGCCAGCAGCCCCCGAAGCGGGAGTCGCTATGGCTACACCTTC.

In DNA form, the CDR3 reads TGCGCCAGCAGCTTCATACTAGCGATGAACACCGGGGAGCTGTTTTTT. The encoded protein is CASSFILAMNTGELFF. This rearrangement joins TRBV5-1 to TRBJ2-2; 7 bases align to TRBD2. The trim removed 2 bases at V and 1 base at J, leaving 5 bases unmatched. The CDR3 covers 16 residues. CDR1 SGHRS and CDR2 YFSETQ come from the germline V gene.

The chain has TRBV5-5 and TRBJ1-1; 7 bases map to TRBD1. V gave up 2 bases and J gave up 3 bases; unmatched junction bases: 1. Germline CDR1 is SGHKS and CDR2 is YYEKEE (reference sequence). The CDR3 spans 13 residues. In DNA form, the CDR3 reads TGTGCCAGCAGCTTTACAGGGGACACTGAAGCTTTCTTT. This encodes CASSFTGDTEAFF. The variable domain in full, completed from reference TRBV5-5 and TRBJ1-1, reads DAGVTQSPTHLIKTRGQQVTLRCSPISGHKSVSWYQQVLGQGPQFIFQYYEKEERGRGNFPDRFSARQFPNYSSELNVNALLLGDSALYLCASSFTGDTEAFFGQGTRLTVV.

The chain uses TRBV28 and TRBJ1-1; D is ambiguous. This CDR3 spans 13 amino acids. Deletions cut 10 bases from V and 5 bases from J, with 17 bases between. Germline CDR1 MDHEN, CDR2 SYDVKM. The CDR3 spells CAIKRRRETEAFF. The CDR3 DNA is TGTGCCATAAAACGACGCCGGGAGACTGAAGCTTTCTTT.

This chain links TRBV7-2 with TRBJ1-5; TRBD1 matches 7 bases. Per the germline V gene, CDR1 is SGHTA and CDR2 is FQGNSA. V was pared by 6 bases and J by 7 bases, with 6 bases of the junction left unmatched. The CDR3 extends over 13 amino acids. The CDR3 sequence: CASSIQGTQPQHF. CDR3 in DNA: TGTGCCAGCAGTATACAGGGGACCCAGCCCCAGCATTTT.

This clone showed up just once. The chain combines TRBV10-2 with TRBJ2-5; 7 nucleotides line up with TRBD2. V was clipped by 3 bases and J by 4 bases; unmatched bases: 11. CDR1 WSHSY and CDR2 SAAADI come from the germline V gene. The CDR3 is 16 amino acids. DNA of the CDR3: TGCGCCAGCAGTGAACGATCGTCATGGGGGGGAGAGACCCAGTACTTC. As protein: CASSERSSWGGETQYF.

The CDR3 nucleotides are TGTGCCAGCAGCGGGACTAGCGGGGAGCAGTTCTTC. Residues: CASSGTSGEQFF. This rearrangement joins TRBV2 to TRBJ2-1, with 12 positions matching TRBD2. CDR1 and CDR2 (germline): SNHLY, FYNNEI. V was clipped by 6 bases and J by 10 bases; unmatched bases: 1. This CDR3 region has 12 residues.

The CDR3: CSVGFSQGYEQYF. Here the CDR3 DNA reads TGCAGCGTCGGCTTTAGCCAGGGGTACGAGCAGTACTTC. This rearrangement joins TRBV29-1 to TRBJ2-7, with D perhaps matching TRBD1 (6 bases). The germline gives CDR1 SQVTM, CDR2 ANQGSEA. Deletions cut 6 bases from V and 4 bases from J, with 16 bases between. This CDR3 region has 13 residues.

The V call is TRBV28, the J call TRBJ2-4, with TRBD1 identical over 7 bases. With 2 bases clipped from V and 7 bases from J, the junction kept 5 bases outside the gene matches. The germline V gene encodes CDR1 MDHEN and CDR2 SYDVKM. The CDR3 sequence is 14 residues long. This CDR3 reads CASSLQDRVNIQYF. The CDR3 nucleotides are TGTGCCAGCAGTTTACAAGACAGGGTGAACATTCAGTACTTC.

The V gene is TRBV3-1 (or the pseudogene TRBV3-2), the J gene TRBJ2-3; D is uncertain. The CDR3 is made up of 15 amino acids. The germline V and J ends were trimmed by 3 bases and 2 bases, with 12 bases remaining between them. The germline gives CDR1 LGHDT, CDR2 YNNKEL (reference sequence). The CDR3, as DNA: TGTGCCAGCAGCCATGATCAATCCTACACAGATACGCAGTATTTT. As protein: CASSHDQSYTDTQYF.

This clone is a singleton in its sample. The chain recombines TRBV27 with TRBJ2-4; 7 bases agree with TRBD1. The germline CDR1 and CDR2 sequences are MNHEY and SMNVEV (reference sequence). The length of the CDR3 is 13 residues. V was pared by 4 bases and J by 6 bases, with 3 bases of the junction left unmatched. The CDR3 reads CASSYRGRNIQYF. CDR3 DNA sequence: TGTGCCAGCAGTTACAGGGGAAGAAACATTCAGTACTTC.

The V call is TRBV18, the J call TRBJ2-2; TRBD1 matches 8 bases. CDR1 and CDR2 (germline): KGHSH, LQKENI. This CDR3 contains 15 residues. J was trimmed by 3 bases and V by 4 bases; bases with no gene match: 4. This CDR3 is CASSRQGSDTGELFF. The CDR3 nucleotides are TGTGCCAGCTCACGACAGGGGTCAGACACCGGGGAGCTGTTTTTT.

The chain uses TRBV18 and TRBJ1-5; a possible D gene is TRBD1 (6 bases). The CDR3 is 15 residues long. Germline assignment: CDR1 KGHSH and CDR2 LQKENI. Between the trimmed V and J ends, which lost 4 bases and 0 bases, there was a span of 10 bases. CDR3 DNA: TGTGCCAGCTCACTACAGGGTAATAGCAATCAGCCCCAGCATTTT. This gives the protein CASSLQGNSNQPQHF.

The chain uses TRBV5-4 and TRBJ2-2; no firm D call. The CDR3 length is 14 residues. The germline V gene has CDR1 SGHNT and CDR2 YYREEE (reference sequence). Trimming shortened V by 0 bases and J by 1 base, and 4 bases separated the two germline ends. CDR3 bases: TGTGCCAGCAGCTTGGCAATGAACACCGGGGAGCTGTTTTTT. It translates to CASSLAMNTGELFF.

The rearrangement joins TRBV6-2 or TRBV6-3 to TRBJ1-1, with 7 bases lining up with TRBD1. CDR1 MNHEY and CDR2 SVGEGT come from the germline V gene. With V trimmed by 3 bases and J by 3 bases, 4 bases remained unmatched. The CDR3 loop spans 14 amino acids. The CDR3 DNA sequence: TGTGCCAGCAGTTATACGAGGGGGCACACTGAAGCTTTCTTT. This codes for CASSYTRGHTEAFF.

The chain carries TRBV9 and TRBJ1-6; maybe TRBD1 (5 bases). Germline loops: CDR1 SGDLS, CDR2 YYNGEE. Trimming left V 0 bases short and J 5 bases short, with 6 bases between. The CDR3 spans 14 residues. Here the CDR3 DNA reads TGTGCCAGCAGCGTAGCGGGGGATAATTCACCCCTCCACTTT. Translated: CASSVAGDNSPLHF.